The clone carrying this T cell receptor (beta chain) has only a few counts. Antigen unknown. The data originate from a study of T cell repertoires and HLA-DP antigens. Germline loops: CDR1 SEHNR, CDR2 FQNEAQ (reference sequence). The germline V and J ends were trimmed by 6 bases and 4 bases, with 13 bases remaining between them. The CDR3 sequence is 14 residues long. Profiling relied on immunoSEQ multiplex PCR, and the TCRdb table lists in-frame clones only, not all of them. This table has over 60,000 clones, around 80% appearing once. The source material was CD4+ T cells from PBMCs. The rearrangement uses TRBV7-9 and TRBJ2-1, with D unclear. This sequence was found in a man aged 60 to 75 in good health and CMV-seronegative. CDR3 loop: CASRTLVIYNEQFF. In DNA, the CDR3 is TGTGCCAGCAGGACCCTGGTGATTTACAATGAGCAGTTCTTC. The full variable domain, completed using reference TRBV7-9 and TRBJ2-1, is DTGVSQNPRHKITKRGQNVTFRCDPISEHNRLYWYRQTLGQGPEFLTYFQNEAQLEKSRLLSDRFSAERPKGSFSTLEIQRTEQGDSAMYLCASRTLVIYNEQFFGPGTRLTVL.